What follows is one T cell receptor (beta chain) and its context. The antigen is not known. The PCR employed 60 Vbeta primers together with 13 Jbeta primers. In the source study's methods: It was a later analysis that counted around 85 million unique TCR beta chains, of which roughly 11 million were shared. Measured with immunoSEQ multiplex PCR; TCRdb has only the in-frame clones, and not every one. That table supplies the V and J calls and clone size; D and trimming were determined from the DNA. The table has around 170,000 clones, roughly 75% seen once; the top ten hold 1%. This CDR3 is built from 17 residues. With 1 base clipped from V and 1 base from J, the junction kept 7 bases outside the gene matches. The germline V gene has CDR1 SGHTA and CDR2 FQGNSA. The data were taken from a study of cytomegalovirus exposure and HLA in healthy donors. Whole-study findings and limits: Association with HLA alleles at 0.05 false discovery rate was found for 15,000 to 20,000 TCR beta sequences in a later analysis. For presence/absence analyses, sequencing depth was assumed to be roughly uniform across donors.

Sample: PBMCs. The chain is built from TRBV7-2 and TRBJ1-1, with TRBD1 matching 9 bases. This sequence was found in a woman in her forties or fifties in good health and CMV-seropositive. DNA of the CDR3: TGTGCCAGCAGCTTAGAGGGGACAGGGTTTCGGAACACTGAAGCTTTCTTT. Protein product: CASSLEGTGFRNTEAFF.